These 26 T cell receptor beta chains came from one sample sequenced in a study of blood T cell repertoires in COVID-19. Only in-frame clones appear in the TCRdb table, and some are missing; sequencing was by immunoSEQ multiplex PCR. The sample has under 300,000 clones; 75% to 90% are singletons. Material: peripheral blood. These receptors all stem from a man in his 60s who had recovered from COVID-19.

V and J are TRBV10-2 and TRBJ2-1; D is perhaps TRBD2 (6 bases). The germline V and J ends were trimmed by 1 base and 0 bases, with 10 bases remaining between them. CDR3 length equals 16 residues. Germline loops: CDR1 WSHSY, CDR2 SAAADI. CDR3 bases: TGCGCCAGCAGTGAGTACGGGCGGGGCTCCTACAATGAGCAGTTCTTC. It codes for CASSEYGRGSYNEQFF.

This clone showed up just a few times. The rearrangement uses TRBV28 and TRBJ2-7; TRBD1 matches 8 bases. V trimming: 7 bases; J trimming: 2 bases; junction bases outside the gene matches: 4. CDR3 length: 13 amino acids. Germline lookup yields CDR1 MDHEN and CDR2 SYDVKM. The CDR3 here is CASTRTGPYEQYF. CDR3 sequence (DNA): TGTGCCAGCACTCGGACAGGGCCCTACGAGCAGTACTTC.

This clone came up once. The chain uses TRBV27 and TRBJ2-3, with 10 bases aligning to TRBD2. Germline values: CDR1 MNHEY, CDR2 SMNVEV (reference sequence). V was clipped by 4 bases and J by 2 bases; unmatched bases: 15. The CDR3 sequence is 19 residues long. CDR3 in DNA: TGTGCCAGCAGTTCTTCTAGCGGGAGATTTGTGCGAGACACAGATACGCAGTATTTT. Its translation is CASSSSSGRFVRDTDTQYF.

The table lists this clone with a count of one. A much larger clone lies a single base off, so this may be a read error. This chain uses TRBV7-9 with TRBJ1-1; 9 nucleotides match TRBD1. Per germline, CDR1 SEHNR and CDR2 FQNEAQ (reference sequence). This CDR3 is 15 amino acids long. Trimming cost V 1 base and J 1 base; bases outside gene matches: 1. This chain's CDR3 is CASSLGGQGNTEAFF. Written as DNA, the CDR3 is TGTGCCAGCAGCTTAGGGGGACAGGGGAACACTGAAGCTTTCTTT.

The genes are TRBV29-1 and TRBJ2-5; 7 nucleotides line up with TRBD2. The CDR3 covers 11 residues. With 6 bases clipped from V and 7 bases from J, the junction kept 5 bases outside the gene matches. CDR1 is SQVTM and CDR2 is ANQGSEA in the germline V gene. The CDR3 DNA follows: TGCAGCGTGGGGACGGGAGGGACCCAGTACTTC. Translation: CSVGTGGTQYF.

CDR3 protein: CASSWGGGETQYF. CDR3 DNA: TGTGCCAGCAGTTGGGGGGGAGGGGAGACCCAGTACTTC. The chain has TRBV27 and TRBJ2-5; 7 bases align to TRBD2. Germline assignment: CDR1 MNHEY and CDR2 SMNVEV (reference sequence). Germline trimming cut 4 bases from V and 5 bases from J; bases unmatched to any gene: 4. The CDR3 sequence is 13 residues long.

CDR3 in amino acids: CASRPSGANTGELFF. Written as DNA, the CDR3 is TGTGCCAGCAGGCCTAGCGGAGCGAACACCGGGGAGCTGTTTTTT. The V and J genes are TRBV6-5 and TRBJ2-2; TRBD2 matches 7 bases. CDR3 length: 15 residues. Trimming took 6 bases from V and 0 from J; bases not matched to a gene: 4. In germline, CDR1 is MNHEY, CDR2 SVGAGI.

V and J are TRBV5-1 and TRBJ2-3, with 8 bases lining up with TRBD2. This CDR3 has 16 amino acids. The V segment lost 4 bases and the J segment 4 bases; nucleotides outside the gene matches: 11. Germline V gene data show CDR1 as SGHRS and CDR2 as YFSETQ. The CDR3 loop reads CASSMGLEVRADTQYF. The CDR3 DNA reads TGCGCCAGCAGCATGGGACTAGAGGTTAGGGCAGATACGCAGTATTTT.

With respect to this clone: Other DNA sequences within the sample encode an identical CDR3. The chain joins TRBV19 to TRBJ1-2, with 8 bases aligning to TRBD1. Germline loops: CDR1 LNHDA, CDR2 SQIVND (reference sequence). V dropped 4 bases and J dropped 5; count of bases not matched to a gene: 3. This CDR3 contains 13 residues. In nucleotides, the CDR3 is TGTGCCAGTAGTAGGGACAGGAGGTATGGCTACACCTTC. Protein product: CASSRDRRYGYTF.

The chain joins TRBV7-9 to TRBJ2-5; maybe TRBD2 (5 bases). V lost 0 bases and J 5 bases, leaving 10 bases between the germline ends. Germline CDR1 is SEHNR and CDR2 is FQNEAQ (reference sequence). The CDR3 runs to 14 residues. CDR3 in DNA: TGTGCCAGCAGCTTAGCAGTGGGAGCGGAGACCCAGTACTTC. Residues: CASSLAVGAETQYF.

This chain connects TRBV19 to TRBJ2-3; 8 bases map to TRBD1. V shed 4 bases, J shed 1 base, and the junction held 7 bases outside the gene matches. The CDR3 loop spans 16 amino acids. The germline CDR1 and CDR2 sequences are LNHDA and SQIVND (reference sequence). The CDR3 here is CASSSYRGLGTDTQYF. The CDR3 DNA reads as TGTGCCAGTAGTAGCTACAGGGGGTTGGGCACAGATACGCAGTATTTT. The variable domain in full, with the rest retrieved from reference TRBV19 and TRBJ2-3, is DGGITQSPKYLFRKEGQNVTLSCEQNLNHDAMYWYRQDPGQGLRLIYYSQIVNDFQKGDIAEGYSVSREKKESFPLTVTSAQKNPTAFYLCASSSYRGLGTDTQYFGPGTRLTVL.

This chain connects TRBV7-7 to TRBJ2-2; 15 nucleotides match TRBD2. Germline V gene data show CDR1 as SSHAT and CDR2 as FNYEAQ (reference sequence). J gave up 4 bases and V 5 bases, and 5 bases lay outside the gene matches. The CDR3 contains 17 residues. CDR3 loop: CASSPGTSGRSTGELFF. CDR3 nucleotides: TGTGCCAGCAGCCCCGGGACTAGCGGGAGGAGCACCGGGGAGCTGTTTTTT. The full variable domain, completed using reference TRBV7-7 and TRBJ2-2, is GAGVSQSPRYKVTKRGQDVTLRCDPISSHATLYWYQQALGQGPEFLTYFNYEAQPDKSGLPSDRFSAERPEGSISTLTIQRTEQRDSAMYRCASSPGTSGRSTGELFFGEGSRLTVL.

This clone was counted only a few times. CDR3 sequence (DNA): TGCGCCAGCAGCCCCTGGGAGAGAGGCACTGAAGCTTTCTTT. It is translated as CASSPWERGTEAFF. The V gene is TRBV5-1, the J gene TRBJ1-1; no clear D gene. This CDR3 is built from 14 residues. The germline gives CDR1 SGHRS, CDR2 YFSETQ. V lost 4 bases to trimming and J lost 4 bases, with 14 bases between them.

The chain is built from TRBV25-1 and TRBJ2-5; TRBD2 might be the D (6 bases). Germline values: CDR1 MGHDK, CDR2 SYGVNS. This CDR3 is 15 amino acids long. The ends were cut back, 5 bases at V and 7 bases at J, with 20 bases in the middle. The DNA of the CDR3 is TGTGCCAGCAGTCGCCGTGGGGCTAGGAGGGGGACCCAGTACTTC. This encodes CASSRRGARRGTQYF.

CDR3 amino acids: CATSSGGNNEQFF. CDR3 bases: TGTGCCACCAGTTCGGGTGGTAACAATGAGCAGTTCTTC. The chain joins TRBV24-1 to TRBJ2-1; no firm D call. The germline CDR1 and CDR2 sequences are KGHDR and SFDVKD. This CDR3 spans 13 amino acids. V was trimmed by 6 bases and J by 5 bases, leaving 10 bases between them.

This clone was seen a few times. V usage is TRBV6-2 or TRBV6-3 and J usage is TRBJ2-2, with 7 bases that match TRBD1. This CDR3 contains 16 residues. Germline values: CDR1 MNHEY, CDR2 SVGEGT. The ends lost 2 bases at V and 0 bases at J; junction bases unmatched: 3. As DNA, the CDR3 is TGTGCCAGCAGTTACCACAGGGGAGCGAACACCGGGGAGCTGTTTTTT. Translating gives CASSYHRGANTGELFF.

V and J are TRBV27 and TRBJ2-7; TRBD1 aligns across 8 bases. With V trimmed by 8 bases and J by 2 bases, 20 bases remained unmatched. This CDR3 region has 18 residues. The V gene's germline CDR1 is MNHEY and CDR2 SMNVEV (reference sequence). CDR3 sequence (DNA): TGTGCCAGCGTTAGGCCCCCCGCCGGGACAGGACCTACCTACGAGCAGTACTTC. Residues: CASVRPPAGTGPTYEQYF.

The chain combines TRBV28 with TRBJ2-5; D might be TRBD2 (5 bases). V was shortened by 6 bases and J by 7 bases, with 18 bases between the two germline ends. This CDR3 spans 14 amino acids. The germline V gene has CDR1 MDHEN and CDR2 SYDVKM. As DNA, the CDR3 is TGTGCCAGCAGCCTCCGGGCCCCAAGCGGGACCCAGTACTTC. This sequence encodes CASSLRAPSGTQYF.

V gene TRBV27 combines with J gene TRBJ1-2; TRBD1 aligns across 9 bases. The CDR3 has 13 residues. The V segment lost 5 bases and the J segment 8 bases; nucleotides outside the gene matches: 6. Germline V gives CDR1 MNHEY, CDR2 SMNVEV (reference sequence). CDR3 amino acids: CASSTQGAGGYTF. Here the CDR3 DNA reads TGTGCCAGCAGTACACAGGGGGCCGGGGGCTACACCTTC.

V gene TRBV9 combines with J gene TRBJ1-1; TRBD1 matches at 8 bases. J was trimmed by 1 base and V by 3 bases; bases with no gene match: 8. This CDR3 has 16 residues. Germline CDR1 SGDLS, CDR2 YYNGEE. In DNA form, the CDR3 reads TGTGCCAGCAGCGCCGGTCGGACAGGGAGGAACACTGAAGCTTTCTTT. It codes for CASSAGRTGRNTEAFF.

The genes are TRBV3-1 (or the pseudogene TRBV3-2) and TRBJ2-7; a possible D gene is TRBD1 (5 bases). The CDR3 consists of 12 residues. From germline, CDR1 is LGHDT and CDR2 YNNKEL (reference sequence). Trimming pared 5 bases from V and 3 bases from J, leaving 8 bases between. CDR3 residues: CASSDDSYEQYF. CDR3 DNA sequence: TGTGCCAGCAGCGACGACAGCTACGAGCAGTACTTC.

The V call is TRBV3-1 (or the pseudogene TRBV3-2), the J call TRBJ1-3; TRBD1 agrees at 7 bases. Unmatched junction bases numbered 14, after V lost 9 bases and J lost 0 bases. The CDR3 spans 17 residues. Germline V gene data show CDR1 as LGHDT and CDR2 as YNNKEL (reference sequence). In DNA form, the CDR3 reads TGTGCCAGTCGTCCGACGGTGGGACAGAGCTCTGGAAACACCATATATTTT. Amino acid sequence: CASRPTVGQSSGNTIYF.

The chain has TRBV19 and TRBJ1-1, with 9 bases that match TRBD1. Germline CDR1 is LNHDA and CDR2 is SQIVND (reference sequence). V was pared by 5 bases and J by 6 bases, with 10 bases of the junction left unmatched. CDR3 length: 15 amino acids. The CDR3 DNA is TGTGCCAGTAGTGAACCTGGACAGGGGCGGTCTGAAGCTTTCTTT. This translates into CASSEPGQGRSEAFF.

The CDR3 is CSAVHRGGYTF. The CDR3 DNA follows: TGCAGTGCTGTACACAGGGGCGGCTACACCTTC. The chain has TRBV20-1 and TRBJ1-2; 7 bases align to TRBD1. Losses at the gene ends were 5 bases for V and 8 bases for J; bases not matched to a gene: 5. This CDR3 has 11 amino acids. Germline V lookup: CDR1 DFQATT, CDR2 SNEGSKA (reference sequence).

V and J are TRBV7-6 and TRBJ2-4; 9 bases fit TRBD1. With V trimmed by 5 bases and J by 9 bases, 2 bases remained unmatched. Germline CDR1 and CDR2: SGHVS and FNYEAQ. There are 12 residues in the CDR3. The CDR3 protein is CASSRQGGIQYF. The CDR3 DNA reads as TGTGCCAGCAGCAGACAGGGGGGCATTCAGTACTTC.

In regard to this clone: This specimen includes other DNA sequences encoding the same CDR3. The chain carries TRBV18 and TRBJ2-7, with TRBD1 identical over 9 bases. J lost 7 bases, V lost 5 bases, and 0 bases had no gene match. Germline CDR1 and CDR2: KGHSH and LQKENI. The CDR3 extends over 11 amino acids. This CDR3 reads CASSGQGEQYF. The CDR3 nucleotides read TGTGCCAGCTCAGGACAGGGGGAGCAGTACTTC.